The rows below give T cell receptor beta chains drawn from one sample of a study of radiotherapy plus CTLA-4 blockade in lung cancer. The data were produced by immunoSEQ multiplex PCR, yet TCRdb's version contains in-frame clones alone and is incomplete. The sample records 40,000 to 45,000 clones, approximately 71% being singletons. The sample in question was peripheral blood, obtained from a patient treated with radiotherapy plus ipilimumab. These receptors came from a human donor with non-small cell lung cancer whose response to radiotherapy plus ipilimumab could not be evaluated. Both conserved end residues are part of each CDR3. A D gene is named only where the DNA matches it firmly. Expanded clones are given a class, and other clones once, few, many or no size at all.

V gene,J gene,D gene,clone size,CDR3 protein,CDR3 DNA
TRBV28,TRBJ2-1,TRBD2,NA,CASSKGGRGRLNEQFF,TGTGCCAGCTCAAAGGGCGGGAGGGGGCGGCTGAATGAGCAGTTCTTC
TRBV19,TRBJ2-7,NA,NA,CASSKHSYEQYF,TGTGCCAGTAGTAAACACAGCTACGAGCAGTACTTC
TRBV5-1,TRBJ2-3,NA,few,CASTLDTSTDTQYF,TGCGCCAGCACCCTGGACACTAGCACAGATACGCAGTATTTT
TRBV5-1,TRBJ2-1,NA,NA,CASSFGKNNEQFF,TGCGCCAGCAGCTTCGGGAAGAACAATGAGCAGTTCTTC
TRBV19,TRBJ2-1,TRBD2,NA,CASSLLAGEGPYNEQFF,TGTGCCAGTAGTCTGCTAGCGGGAGAGGGCCCCTACAATGAGCAGTTCTTC
TRBV27,TRBJ2-3,NA,NA,CASSPRLPAFTDTQYF,TGTGCCAGCAGTCCCCGACTTCCAGCCTTCACAGATACGCAGTATTTT
TRBV19,TRBJ2-7,TRBD1,once,CASSSPGGYEQYF,TGTGCCAGTAGTAGTCCAGGGGGCTACGAGCAGTACTTC
TRBV30,TRBJ1-5,NA,NA,CAWSRRSNQPQHF,TGTGCCTGGAGTCGCAGGTCCAATCAGCCCCAGCATTTT
TRBV11-2,TRBJ2-3,NA,NA,CASSHTDTQYF,TGTGCCAGCAGCCACACAGATACGCAGTATTTT
TRBV19,TRBJ1-4,TRBD1,few,CASSLRSGQVNEKLFF,TGTGCCAGTAGTTTGCGTTCGGGACAGGTAAATGAAAAACTGTTTTTT